A single sample gave rise to the 20 T cell receptor beta chains below, sequenced in a study of T cells in Graves' hyperthyroidism and ophthalmopathy. The source material, RNA transcripts, was used to amplify TCR beta CDR3 regions. A first-round RT-PCR of the TCR CDR3 used the HTBI primer set. One entry per CDR3 protein results from TCRdb running MiXCR on the multiplex PCR reads. Among under 650,000 distinct CDR3 sequences listed, around 15% were seen once. Sequenced sample: blood. The source of these receptors is a woman in her 30s with Graves' hyperthyroidism.

This clonotype was detected many times. The genes are TRBV30 and TRBJ1-4; perhaps TRBD1 as D (6 bases). Between the trimmed V and J ends, which lost 2 bases and 8 bases, there was a span of 18 bases. CDR1 is GTSNPN and CDR2 is SVGIG in the germline V gene (reference sequence). The CDR3 totals 15 residues. The CDR3 protein is CAWSRDMGEREKLFF. CDR3 DNA sequence: TGTGCCTGGAGTAGGGACATGGGGGAGCGCGAAAAACTGTTTTTT.

This sequence joins TRBV5-1 and TRBJ2-5; tentatively, D is TRBD1 (6 bases). Per the germline V gene, CDR1 is SGHRS and CDR2 is YFSETQ. The CDR3 contains 16 residues. Trimming pared 7 bases from V and 1 base from J, leaving 20 bases between. CDR3 loop: CASHQRPGTPQETQYF. The DNA for the CDR3 is TGCGCCAGCCACCAGAGACCCGGGACACCCCAAGAGACCCAGTACTTC.

This clonotype showed up just once. At one boundary the junction diverges from the germline segment, which might be a read error. The chain combines TRBV11-2 with TRBJ2-5; possibly TRBD2 for D (6 bases). CDR1 is SGHAT and CDR2 is FQNNGV in the germline V gene. The CDR3 runs 15 residues. The CDR3 spells CASSPAAGLQETQYF. In nucleotides, the CDR3 is TGCGCCAGCAGCCCCGCGGCGGGGTTACAAGAGACCCAGTACTTC.

This clonotype occurred many times. The genes are TRBV12-5 and TRBJ2-5; D might be TRBD1 or TRBD2, each matching 5 bases. Trimming removed 9 bases at V and 2 bases at J, with 19 bases between. Per germline, CDR1 LGHNT and CDR2 FRNRAP. This CDR3 contains 15 residues. CDR3 protein: CASSVGLAAQETQYF. The DNA of the CDR3 is TGTGCTAGCAGTGTGGGGCTAGCTGCACAAGAGACCCAGTACTTC.

This clonotype was observed a handful of times. An end of the junction does not agree with germline; a read error may underlie this. The V call is TRBV2, the J call TRBJ2-1; D ambiguous. The germline V gene has CDR1 SNHLY and CDR2 FYNNEI. CDR3 length: 10 amino acids. This CDR3 reads CASRYNVQFF. In DNA form, the CDR3 reads TGTGCCAGCAGGTACAATGTGCAGTTCTTC.

This clonotype was detected many times. This chain links TRBV6-2 or TRBV6-3 with TRBJ2-7, with D hard to call. Trimming shortened V by 10 bases and J by 4 bases, and 20 bases separated the two germline ends. The CDR3 contains 14 residues. Germline V gene data show CDR1 as MNHEY and CDR2 as SVGEGT. CDR3 region: CATSIEVRNYEQYF. Written as DNA, the CDR3 is TGTGCCACCAGCATTGAGGTTAGGAATTACGAGCAGTACTTC.

The gene calls are TRBV20-1 and TRBJ2-3; 14 bases are shared with TRBD2. Per germline, CDR1 DFQATT and CDR2 SNEGSKA (reference sequence). This CDR3 spans 15 amino acids. The J segment lost 5 bases and the V segment lost 6 bases, leaving 7 bases of the junction unmatched. This chain's CDR3 is CSALGLAGGGDTQYF. The DNA of the CDR3 is TGCAGTGCACTCGGACTAGCGGGAGGAGGAGATACGCAGTATTTT.

This clonotype was picked up a small number of times. The chain couples TRBV19 to TRBJ2-1; 11 bases align to TRBD2. The CDR3 extends over 15 amino acids. Trimming cost V 1 base and J 9 bases; bases outside gene matches: 5. CDR1 and CDR2 from the germline V gene are LNHDA and SQIVND (reference sequence). The CDR3 nucleotides are TGTGCCAGTAGTATAGTACTAGCGGGAGCTGTTGAGCAGTTCTTC. It codes for CASSIVLAGAVEQFF.

The table lists this clonotype with a few counts. The V call is TRBV9, the J call TRBJ2-5; perhaps D is TRBD1 or TRBD2 (5 bases each). In germline, CDR1 is SGDLS, CDR2 YYNGEE. Trimming took off 3 bases at V and 10 bases at J, with 22 bases between the two ends. This CDR3 region has 15 residues. The CDR3 sequence is CASSATGTAFRGQYF. The DNA for the CDR3 is TGTGCCAGCAGCGCCACCGGGACGGCTTTTAGGGGCCAGTACTTC.

The rearrangement uses TRBV28 and TRBJ2-7; 10 bases map to TRBD2. V trimming: 6 bases; J trimming: 5 bases; junction bases outside the gene matches: 7. Germline loops: CDR1 MDHEN, CDR2 SYDVKM. This CDR3 comprises 14 residues. CDR3 sequence (DNA): TGTGCCAGCAGGAATAGCGGGAGGAACAACGAGCAGTACTTC. Its translation is CASRNSGRNNEQYF. Complete variable domain (other parts from reference TRBV28 and TRBJ2-7): DVKVTQSSRYLVKRTGEKVFLECVQDMDHENMFWYRQDPGLGLRLIYFSYDVKMKEKGDIPEGYSVSREKKERFSLILESASTNQTSMYLCASRNSGRNNEQYFGPGTRLTVT.

Only a few counts were recorded for this clonotype. V is TRBV18 and J is TRBJ2-1; 10 nucleotides align to TRBD2. V was clipped by 3 bases and J by 4 bases; unmatched bases: 9. This CDR3 has 17 amino acids. Germline CDR1 and CDR2: KGHSH and LQKENI. Here the CDR3 DNA reads TGTGCCAGCTCACCCTACACACCGGGACTAGCGTACAATGAGCAGTTCTTC. Translated: CASSPYTPGLAYNEQFF.

This clonotype was seen a handful of times. This sequence joins TRBV9 and TRBJ2-3; weak D call: TRBD1 (5 bases). CDR3 length equals 15 residues. CDR1 and CDR2 (germline): SGDLS, YYNGEE. V shed 4 bases and J shed 5 bases, with 17 bases lying between them. The CDR3 spells CASSHARALEDTQYF. The CDR3 coding sequence is TGTGCCAGCAGCCACGCCAGGGCTTTAGAAGATACGCAGTATTTT.

This clonotype was seen more than once but under ten times. The CDR3 nucleotides read TGTGCCGTTCCTCGCAGCGGCAACACCGGGGAGCTGTTTTTT. This codes for CAVPRSGNTGELFF. The chain links TRBV19 to TRBJ2-2, with D possibly being TRBD2 (5 bases). Germline V gene lookup returns CDR1 LNHDA and CDR2 SQIVND (reference sequence). The CDR3 sequence is 14 residues long. Trimming removed 11 bases at V and 2 bases at J, with 15 bases between. Using reference TRBV19 and TRBJ2-2 for the parts outside the CDR3, the full variable domain is DGGITQSPKYLFRKEGQNVTLSCEQNLNHDAMYWYRQDPGQGLRLIYYSQIVNDFQKGDIAEGYSVSREKKESFPLTVTSAQKNPTAFYLCAVPRSGNTGELFFGEGSRLTVL.

The J gene is TRBJ2-3, the V gene TRBV19; D not certain. Germline V lookup: CDR1 LNHDA, CDR2 SQIVND (reference sequence). Trimming cost V 3 bases and J 2 bases, with 3 bases left between them. This CDR3 spans 12 amino acids. The CDR3 DNA is TGTGCCAGTAGTATGAACACAGATACGCAGTATTTT. Protein sequence: CASSMNTDTQYF.

This clonotype was seen only a few times. This chain uses TRBV20-1 with TRBJ2-7; 10 positions match TRBD2. CDR1 is DFQATT, CDR2 SNEGSKA, per germline (reference sequence). The CDR3 is 14 residues long. V lost 8 bases and J lost 6; bases outside the gene matches: 13. Here the CDR3 reads CSRTGSGREGEQYF. The CDR3 region has the DNA TGCAGTCGAACGGGGAGCGGGAGGGAAGGCGAGCAGTACTTC.

This clonotype occurred many times. This sequence joins TRBV20-1 and TRBJ2-3, with 8 bases lining up with TRBD2. The CDR3 runs 15 residues. Trimming at V came to 6 bases and at J to 1 base, leaving 9 bases not matched to a gene. Looked up from germline, CDR1 is DFQATT and CDR2 is SNEGSKA (reference sequence). The CDR3 DNA reads as TGCAGTGCCGCCCCGGGGGGGATGGGCACAGATACGCAGTATTTT. This encodes CSAAPGGMGTDTQYF.

This clonotype was counted between two and nine times. J is TRBJ2-3 and V is TRBV19, with TRBD2 matching 14 bases. The V and J ends lost 5 bases and 0 bases, in that order; junction bases with no gene match: 7. This CDR3 comprises 18 residues. Germline V gene sequence: CDR1 LNHDA, CDR2 SQIVND (reference sequence). This CDR3 is CASSPAGLAGVSTDTQYF. CDR3 bases: TGTGCCAGTAGTCCCGCGGGACTAGCGGGAGTAAGCACAGATACGCAGTATTTT. The entire variable domain, with the rest obtained from reference TRBV19 and TRBJ2-3, is as follows: DGGITQSPKYLFRKEGQNVTLSCEQNLNHDAMYWYRQDPGQGLRLIYYSQIVNDFQKGDIAEGYSVSREKKESFPLTVTSAQKNPTAFYLCASSPAGLAGVSTDTQYFGPGTRLTVL.

The sample holds many counts of this clonotype. The chain has TRBV6-1 and TRBJ2-5; 11 bases agree with TRBD2. The CDR3 length is 16 residues. Unmatched junction bases numbered 8, after V lost 5 bases and J lost 3 bases. Looked up from germline, CDR1 is MNHNS and CDR2 is SASEGT. CDR3 DNA: TGTGCCAGCAGTCCTTACCCGGGACTAGCGGAAGAGACCCAGTACTTC. Amino acid sequence: CASSPYPGLAEETQYF.

This clonotype has a handful of counts. The genes are TRBV12-3 or TRBV12-4 and TRBJ1-4, with 9 bases that match TRBD1. V was pared by 3 bases and J by 8 bases, with 4 bases of the junction left unmatched. The CDR3 length is 14 residues. In nucleotides, the CDR3 is TGTGCCAGCAGTTTGACAGGGGGAGGAGAAAAACTGTTTTTT. The encoded protein is CASSLTGGGEKLFF.

This clonotype was seen ten or more times. The chain recombines TRBV24-1 with TRBJ2-1; 7 nucleotides line up with TRBD2. The germline gives CDR1 KGHDR, CDR2 SFDVKD. Trimming at V came to 2 bases and at J to 0 bases, leaving 12 bases not matched to a gene. This CDR3 is built from 19 residues. As DNA, the CDR3 is TGTGCCACCAGTGATTCCCGTGGTGGAGCGGGAATCTCCTACAATGAGCAGTTCTTC. It encodes CATSDSRGGAGISYNEQFF.